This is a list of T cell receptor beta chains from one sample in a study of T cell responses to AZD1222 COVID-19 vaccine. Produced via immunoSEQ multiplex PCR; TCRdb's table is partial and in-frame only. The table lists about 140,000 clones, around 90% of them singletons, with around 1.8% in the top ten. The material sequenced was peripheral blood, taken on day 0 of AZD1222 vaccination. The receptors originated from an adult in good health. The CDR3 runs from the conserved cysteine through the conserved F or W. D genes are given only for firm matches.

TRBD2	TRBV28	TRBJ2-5	TGTGCCAGCACCCTTCGCCGGGGGGGGGAGACCCAGTACTTC	CASTLRRGGETQYF
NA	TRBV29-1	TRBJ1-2	TGCAGCGTTGATGGAGGGAACTATGGCTACACCTTC	CSVDGGNYGYTF
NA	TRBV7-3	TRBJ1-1	TGTGCCAGCAGCTTAAATGGCCTGAACACTGAAGCTTTCTTT	CASSLNGLNTEAFF
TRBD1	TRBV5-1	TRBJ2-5	TGCGCCAGCAGCCAGACACCGACAGGGCTAGGAGAGACCCAGTACTTC	CASSQTPTGLGETQYF
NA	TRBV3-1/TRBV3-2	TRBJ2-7	TGTGCCAGCAGCTCAAGGGACCAGGGAACCTACGAGCAGTACTTC	CASSSRDQGTYEQYF
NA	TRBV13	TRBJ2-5	TGTGCCAGCAGCTTACGCCTCGGGGGGGACAGGGTTGAAGAGACCCAGTACTTC	CASSLRLGGDRVEETQYF
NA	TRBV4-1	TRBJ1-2	TGCGCCAGCAGCCAAGTTAGCAGGACGAACTATGGCTACACCTTC	CASSQVSRTNYGYTF
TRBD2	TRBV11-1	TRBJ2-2	TGTGCCAGCAGCCTTAGCGGGAGTGGAGCCGGGGAGCTGTTTTTT	CASSLSGSGAGELFF
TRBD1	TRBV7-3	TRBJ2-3	TGTGCCAGCAGCTTAATGGGGACAGGAGGAGATACGCAGTATTTT	CASSLMGTGGDTQYF
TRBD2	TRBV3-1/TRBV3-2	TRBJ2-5	TGTGCCAGCACCCCCCAATGGAGACTAGCGGGAGGAGGAGGGGAGACCCAGTACTTC	CASTPQWRLAGGGGETQYF